The following is a T cell receptor delta chain sequence with its context. TCRdb assigns this DNA the protein of a much larger clone, which departs from its translation at residue 13; this likely reflects a read error, and the protein shown comes from translating the DNA. Germline-derived CDR1 and CDR2 are NSMFDY and ISSIKDK. The CDR3 runs 15 residues. These data come from a study of gamma-delta chains in newborns, infants, children. In the study overall: Innate gammadelta T cells reportedly expand polyclonally right after birth, driven by microbial exposure, per the title.

TCRdb reprocessed the reads through CATT. In the table there are 1,500 to 2,000 delta-chain clones, about 2.9% of which are singletons. The receptor comes from a child in good health. V gene TRAV29/DV5 combines with J gene TRDJ2; a weak D match, TRDD2 (5 bases). Sequenced sample: blood. The CDR3 here is CAASFSCSKTAQPFF. The CDR3 DNA follows: TGTGCAGCAAGTTTTTCCTGCAGTAAGACAGCACAACCCTTCTTT.